The entry below describes one TCR beta chain. Its antigen remains unidentified. Here immunoSEQ multiplex PCR was the method, and the copy in TCRdb shows in-frame clones only, minus some. The sample includes tens of thousands of clones, 80% to 90% of them seen just once. The CDR3 is 14 residues long. The V end lost 2 bases, the J end lost 6 bases, and 13 bases lay between the germline ends. Germline assignment: CDR1 GTSNPN and CDR2 SVGIG (reference sequence). These data originate in a study of T cell responses to AZD1222 COVID-19 vaccine. Study-level findings and limits: Vaccine-associated CD4 TCRs spanned spike, dominant at 160-218 and 743-854.

This specimen consisted of peripheral blood, obtained on day 0 of AZD1222 vaccination. This clonotype was obtained from an adult in good health. V and J are TRBV30 and TRBJ2-2; weak D call: TRBD1 (6 bases). The CDR3, as DNA: TGTGCCTGGAGTCCACAGGGTTCGCCCGGGGAGCTGTTTTTT. Its protein product is CAWSPQGSPGELFF.